One T cell receptor beta chain is described in this entry. Authors' analysis steps: Researchers report that nucleated cell counts were estimated from reference gene primer amplification. Measured with immunoSEQ multiplex PCR; TCRdb has only the in-frame clones, and not every one. The DNA gave D and trimming, while V, J and clone size come from that table. The sample records 65,000 to 85,000 clones, 79% being singletons. Germline loops: CDR1 SGHDN, CDR2 FVKESK. There are 15 residues in the CDR3. Trimming left V 1 base short and J 4 bases short, with 13 bases between. This specimen belongs to a study of blood T cell repertoires in COVID-19. Study details: In each case, the material was cDNA or gDNA derived from T cells, B-cell-depleted T cells, or PBMCs.

The sequenced sample was peripheral blood. This chain uses TRBV14 with TRBJ1-2, with a possible D match to TRBD1 (6 bases). This TCR came from an elderly woman with active or convalescent COVID-19. The CDR3 here is CASSQGSSRGYGYTF. The CDR3 DNA follows: TGTGCCAGCAGCCAAGGTTCAAGCAGGGGCTATGGCTACACCTTC.